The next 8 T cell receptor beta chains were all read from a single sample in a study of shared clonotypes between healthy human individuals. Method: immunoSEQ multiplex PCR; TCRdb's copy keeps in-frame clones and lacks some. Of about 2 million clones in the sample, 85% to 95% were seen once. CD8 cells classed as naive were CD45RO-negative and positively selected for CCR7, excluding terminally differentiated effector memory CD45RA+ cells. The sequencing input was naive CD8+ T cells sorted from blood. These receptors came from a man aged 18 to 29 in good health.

The CDR3 loop reads CASRAVFGQENEQYF. CDR3 in DNA: TGTGCCAGCAGGGCCGTGTTCGGACAGGAAAACGAGCAGTACTTC. The V and J genes are TRBV6-1 and TRBJ2-7; 7 nucleotides line up with TRBD1. J was trimmed by 5 bases and V by 6 bases; bases with no gene match: 13. The CDR3 has 15 amino acids. Germline-derived CDR1 and CDR2 are MNHNS and SASEGT.

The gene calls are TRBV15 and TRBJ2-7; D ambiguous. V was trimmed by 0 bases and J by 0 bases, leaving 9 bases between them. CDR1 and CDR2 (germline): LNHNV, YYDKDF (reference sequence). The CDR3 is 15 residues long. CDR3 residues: CATSRDSRDSYEQYF. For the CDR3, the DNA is TGTGCCACCAGCAGAGATTCTAGGGACTCCTACGAGCAGTACTTC.

The CDR3 DNA sequence: TGTGCCAGCAGCTCTAACAGGGGGCGAGCGGAAAGATATGGCTACACCTTC. Its protein product is CASSSNRGRAERYGYTF. The V gene is TRBV7-9, the J gene TRBJ1-2, with 9 bases identical to TRBD1. V was pared by 4 bases and J by 5 bases, with 14 bases of the junction left unmatched. The CDR3 length is 17 residues. CDR1 is SEHNR, CDR2 FQNEAQ, per germline (reference sequence).

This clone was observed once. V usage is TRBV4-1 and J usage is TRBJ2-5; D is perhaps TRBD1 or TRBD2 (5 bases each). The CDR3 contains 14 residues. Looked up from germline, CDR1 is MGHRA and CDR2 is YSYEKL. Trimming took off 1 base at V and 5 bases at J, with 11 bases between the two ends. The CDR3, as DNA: TGCGCCAGCAGCCAAGTCGGGGCCTGGGAGACCCAGTACTTC. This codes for CASSQVGAWETQYF.

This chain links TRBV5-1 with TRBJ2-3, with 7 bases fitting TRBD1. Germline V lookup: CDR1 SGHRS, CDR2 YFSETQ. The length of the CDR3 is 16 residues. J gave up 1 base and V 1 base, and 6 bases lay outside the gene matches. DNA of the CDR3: TGCGCCAGCAGCTTGAAACAGGGGTACGGCACAGATACGCAGTATTTT. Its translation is CASSLKQGYGTDTQYF. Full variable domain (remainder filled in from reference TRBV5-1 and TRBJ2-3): KAGVTQTPRYLIKTRGQQVTLSCSPISGHRSVSWYQQTPGQGLQFLFEYFSETQRNKGNFPGRFSGRQFSNSRSEMNVSTLELGDSALYLCASSLKQGYGTDTQYFGPGTRLTVL.

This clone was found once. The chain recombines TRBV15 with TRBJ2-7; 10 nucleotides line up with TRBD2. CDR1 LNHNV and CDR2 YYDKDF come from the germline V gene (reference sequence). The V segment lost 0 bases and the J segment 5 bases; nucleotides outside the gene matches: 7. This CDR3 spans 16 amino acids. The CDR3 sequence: CATSRDGSGGYDEQYF. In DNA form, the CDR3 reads TGTGCCACCAGCAGAGACGGTAGCGGGGGGTACGACGAGCAGTACTTC. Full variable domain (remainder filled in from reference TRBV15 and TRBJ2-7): DAMVIQNPRYQVTQFGKPVTLSCSQTLNHNVMYWYQQKSSQAPKLLFHYYDKDFNNEADTPDNFQSRRPNTSFCFLDIRSPGLGDTAMYLCATSRDGSGGYDEQYFGPGTRLTVT.

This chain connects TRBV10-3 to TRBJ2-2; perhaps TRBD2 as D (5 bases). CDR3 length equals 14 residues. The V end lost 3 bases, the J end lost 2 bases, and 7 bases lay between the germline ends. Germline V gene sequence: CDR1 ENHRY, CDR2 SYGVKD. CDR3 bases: TGTGCCATCAGTGATAGCGAAAACACCGGGGAGCTGTTTTTT. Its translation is CAISDSENTGELFF.

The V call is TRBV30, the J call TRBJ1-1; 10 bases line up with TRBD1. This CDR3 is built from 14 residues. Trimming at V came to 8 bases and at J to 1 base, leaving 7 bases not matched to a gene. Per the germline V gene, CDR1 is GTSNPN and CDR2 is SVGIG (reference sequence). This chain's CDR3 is CAGTGDMTNTEAFF. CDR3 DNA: TGTGCCGGGACAGGGGACATGACGAACACTGAAGCTTTCTTT.